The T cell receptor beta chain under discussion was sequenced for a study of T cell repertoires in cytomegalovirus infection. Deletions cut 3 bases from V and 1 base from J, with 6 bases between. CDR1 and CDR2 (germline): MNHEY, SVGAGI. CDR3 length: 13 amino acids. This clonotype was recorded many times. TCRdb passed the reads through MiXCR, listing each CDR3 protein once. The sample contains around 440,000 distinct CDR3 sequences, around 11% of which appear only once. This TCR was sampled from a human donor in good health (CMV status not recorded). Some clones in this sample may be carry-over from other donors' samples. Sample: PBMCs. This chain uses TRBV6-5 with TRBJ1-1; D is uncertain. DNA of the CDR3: TGTGCCAGCAGTTATACTCAGAACACTGAAGCTTTCTTT. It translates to CASSYTQNTEAFF.